This TCR beta chain was recorded in a study of cytomegalovirus exposure and HLA in healthy donors. Germline loops: CDR1 MNHEY, CDR2 SVGAGI. J lost 4 bases, V lost 6 bases, and 7 bases had no gene match. The CDR3 consists of 15 residues. Repertoires were generated with immunoSEQ multiplex PCR, while TCRdb's copy carries only in-frame clones and drops some. The sample includes 90,000 or so clones, approximately 81% of them seen just once. The sequence was obtained from a man aged 18 to 29 in good health and CMV-seropositive. Sequenced input: PBMCs. The chain combines TRBV6-5 with TRBJ2-2, with 8 positions matching TRBD1. The CDR3 nucleotides read TGTGCCAGCAGACAGACAGGGGTCGTCACCGGGGAGCTGTTTTTT. It translates to CASRQTGVVTGELFF.